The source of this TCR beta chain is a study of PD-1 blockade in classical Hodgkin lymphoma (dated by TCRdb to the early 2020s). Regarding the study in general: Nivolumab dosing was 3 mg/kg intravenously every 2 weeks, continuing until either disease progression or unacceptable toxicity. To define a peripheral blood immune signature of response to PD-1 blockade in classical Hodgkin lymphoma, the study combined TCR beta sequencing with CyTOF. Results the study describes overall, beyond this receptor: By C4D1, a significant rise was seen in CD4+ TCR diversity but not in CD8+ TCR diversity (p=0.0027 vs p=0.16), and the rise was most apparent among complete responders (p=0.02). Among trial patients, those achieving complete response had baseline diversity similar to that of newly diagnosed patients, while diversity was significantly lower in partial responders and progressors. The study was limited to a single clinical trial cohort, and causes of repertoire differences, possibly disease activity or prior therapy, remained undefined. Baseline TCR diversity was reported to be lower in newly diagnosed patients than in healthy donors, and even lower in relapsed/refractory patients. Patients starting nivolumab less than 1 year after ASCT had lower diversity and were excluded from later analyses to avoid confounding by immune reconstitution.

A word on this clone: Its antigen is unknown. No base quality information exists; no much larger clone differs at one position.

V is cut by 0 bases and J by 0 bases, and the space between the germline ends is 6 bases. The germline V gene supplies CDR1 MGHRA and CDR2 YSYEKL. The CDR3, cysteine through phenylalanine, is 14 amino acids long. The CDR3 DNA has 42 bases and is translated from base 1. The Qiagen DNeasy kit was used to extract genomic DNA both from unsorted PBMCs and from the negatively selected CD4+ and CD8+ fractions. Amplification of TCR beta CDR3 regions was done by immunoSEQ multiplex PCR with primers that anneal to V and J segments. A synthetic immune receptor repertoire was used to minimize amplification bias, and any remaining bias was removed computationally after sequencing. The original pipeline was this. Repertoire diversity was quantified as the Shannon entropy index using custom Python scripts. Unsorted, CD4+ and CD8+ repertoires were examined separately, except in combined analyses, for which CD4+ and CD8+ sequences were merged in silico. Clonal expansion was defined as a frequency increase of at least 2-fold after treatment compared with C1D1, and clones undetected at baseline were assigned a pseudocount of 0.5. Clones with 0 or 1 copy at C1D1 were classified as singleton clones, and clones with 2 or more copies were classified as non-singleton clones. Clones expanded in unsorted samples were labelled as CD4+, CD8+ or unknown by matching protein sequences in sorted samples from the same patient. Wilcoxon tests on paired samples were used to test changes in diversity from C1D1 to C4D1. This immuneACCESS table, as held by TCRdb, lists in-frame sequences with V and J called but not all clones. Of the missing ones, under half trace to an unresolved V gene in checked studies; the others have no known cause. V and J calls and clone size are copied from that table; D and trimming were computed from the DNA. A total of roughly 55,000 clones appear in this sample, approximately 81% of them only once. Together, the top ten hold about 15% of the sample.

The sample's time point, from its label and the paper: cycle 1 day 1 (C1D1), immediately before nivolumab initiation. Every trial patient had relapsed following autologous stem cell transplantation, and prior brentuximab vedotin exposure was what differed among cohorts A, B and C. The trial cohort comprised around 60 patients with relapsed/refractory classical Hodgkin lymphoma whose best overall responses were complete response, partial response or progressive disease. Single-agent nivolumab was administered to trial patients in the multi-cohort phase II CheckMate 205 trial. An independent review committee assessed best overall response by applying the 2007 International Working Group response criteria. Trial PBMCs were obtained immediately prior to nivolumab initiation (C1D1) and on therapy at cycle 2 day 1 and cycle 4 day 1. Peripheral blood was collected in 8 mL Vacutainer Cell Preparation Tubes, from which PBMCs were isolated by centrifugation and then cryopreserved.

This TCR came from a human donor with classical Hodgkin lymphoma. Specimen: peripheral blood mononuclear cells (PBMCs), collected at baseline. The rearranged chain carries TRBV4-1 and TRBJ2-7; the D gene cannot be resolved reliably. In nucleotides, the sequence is TGCGCCAGCAGCCAAGACCGGACCTCCTACGAGCAGTACTTC. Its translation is CASSQDRTSYEQYF.